The 27 T cell receptor beta chains in this list originate from one sample, sequenced in a study of T cells after posttransplantation cyclophosphamide. Here immunoSEQ multiplex PCR was the method, and the copy in TCRdb shows in-frame clones only, minus some. The table includes roughly 10,000 clones, more than 70% detected once. Methotrexate plus calcineurin inhibitor accompanied controls' myeloablative marrow transplants; sampling was 1 year later. This specimen was PBMCs, taken about 450 days after allogeneic stem cell transplant with calcineurin inhibitor and methotrexate. The receptors were sampled from a male patient in his fifties who received an allogeneic stem cell transplant from an unrelated donor, was CMV-positive, and had chronic GVHD only. The graft donor may have given rise to some T cells.

The rearrangement links TRBV6-6 to TRBJ1-2, with D maybe TRBD1 (5 bases). V lost 0 bases to trimming and J lost 1 base, with 6 bases between them. Germline V gene data show CDR1 as MNHNY and CDR2 as SVGAGI (reference sequence). This CDR3 is 14 amino acids long. The CDR3 DNA reads as TGTGCCAGCAGTTACTCCGACAGTAACTATGGCTACACCTTC. Its translation is CASSYSDSNYGYTF.

This chain links TRBV15 with TRBJ2-1; D possibly corresponds to TRBD1 (5 bases). The CDR3 is 14 residues long. V lost 9 bases and J 7 bases, leaving 19 bases between the germline ends. Germline V gene lookup returns CDR1 LNHNV and CDR2 YYDKDF (reference sequence). CDR3 bases: TGTGCCACGACCGCGAAGGGGCCTAAGAATGAGCAGTTCTTC. This encodes CATTAKGPKNEQFF.

V gene TRBV6-5 combines with J gene TRBJ2-3; 9 nucleotides align to TRBD1. Germline CDR1 is MNHEY and CDR2 is SVGAGI. The CDR3 runs to 14 residues. The V and J ends lost 5 bases and 3 bases, in that order; junction bases with no gene match: 3. The CDR3 region has the DNA TGTGCCAGCAGTAGGACAGGGGTTACAGATACGCAGTATTTT. Amino acids: CASSRTGVTDTQYF.

This clone has only a few counts. The CDR3 region has the DNA TGTGCCAGTAGTATTGCAGGGGCCACTGAAGCTTTCTTT. Translating gives CASSIAGATEAFF. The J gene is TRBJ1-1, the V gene TRBV19; possible D gene TRBD1, 6 bases. This CDR3 has 13 amino acids. The germline CDR1 and CDR2 sequences are LNHDA and SQIVND (reference sequence). V lost 3 bases and J 4 bases, leaving 9 bases between the germline ends.

The V call is TRBV19, the J call TRBJ2-3; 10 bases align to TRBD2. The J segment lost 6 bases and the V segment lost 6 bases, leaving 12 bases of the junction unmatched. CDR1 is LNHDA and CDR2 is SQIVND in the germline V gene (reference sequence). The CDR3 is 16 residues long. For the CDR3, the DNA is TGTGCCAGTAGCCCCCGGGTAGCGGGAGGAGTTGATACGCAGTATTTT. It specifies CASSPRVAGGVDTQYF.

The chain links TRBV6-1 to TRBJ1-1; TRBD1 is a possible D gene (5 bases). Per the germline V gene, CDR1 is MNHNS and CDR2 is SASEGT. V lost 3 bases and J 4 bases, leaving 9 bases between the germline ends. CDR3 length equals 13 residues. CDR3 bases: TGTGCCAGCAGTGACGGACACAGCACTGAAGCTTTCTTT. This codes for CASSDGHSTEAFF.

This clone was recorded once. The J gene is TRBJ2-5, the V gene TRBV19; D may be TRBD1 (5 bases). This CDR3 spans 15 amino acids. CDR1 and CDR2 from the germline V gene are LNHDA and SQIVND (reference sequence). Trimming stripped 6 bases from V and 4 bases from J, with 18 bases between. In DNA form, the CDR3 reads TGTGCCAGTAGCAGCCAGACAGAGCCAATAGAGACCCAGTACTTC. This gives the protein CASSSQTEPIETQYF.

V is TRBV13 and J is TRBJ2-3, with D unresolved. The germline V gene has CDR1 PRHDT and CDR2 FYEKMQ (reference sequence). Trimming removed 4 bases from V and 4 bases from J, with 18 bases in between. The CDR3 length is 16 residues. CDR3 residues: CASSSPLSPRADTQYF. The CDR3 DNA follows: TGTGCCAGCAGCTCCCCGCTATCGCCTAGAGCAGATACGCAGTATTTT.

The chain links TRBV9 to TRBJ1-2; the D gene is possibly TRBD1 (6 bases). Trimming stripped 0 bases from V and 3 bases from J, with 6 bases between. The germline V gene encodes CDR1 SGDLS and CDR2 YYNGEE. The CDR3 runs 13 residues. DNA of the CDR3: TGTGCCAGCAGCGTAGGACAGGACTATGGCTACACCTTC. Its translation is CASSVGQDYGYTF.

The rearrangement links TRBV27 to TRBJ2-1, with TRBD2 matching 9 bases. The CDR3 contains 17 residues. V was clipped by 5 bases and J by 7 bases; unmatched bases: 15. Germline V gene data show CDR1 as MNHEY and CDR2 as SMNVEV (reference sequence). Here the CDR3 reads CASSLSSGSDYGNEQFF. CDR3 DNA sequence: TGTGCCAGCAGTCTAAGTAGCGGGAGCGACTATGGGAATGAGCAGTTCTTC.

V gene TRBV5-1 combines with J gene TRBJ2-1; TRBD2 matches at 10 bases. This CDR3 contains 14 residues. CDR1 is SGHRS, CDR2 YFSETQ, per germline. Trimming cost V 2 bases and J 5 bases; bases outside gene matches: 1. In DNA, the CDR3 is TGCGCCAGCAGCTTCCTAGCGGGGGACAATGAGCAGTTCTTC. As protein: CASSFLAGDNEQFF. The whole variable domain, filled in from reference TRBV5-1 and TRBJ2-1, reads KAGVTQTPRYLIKTRGQQVTLSCSPISGHRSVSWYQQTPGQGLQFLFEYFSETQRNKGNFPGRFSGRQFSNSRSEMNVSTLELGDSALYLCASSFLAGDNEQFFGPGTRLTVL.

V gene TRBV5-4 combines with J gene TRBJ2-7, with 10 bases matching TRBD1. Per germline, CDR1 SGHNT and CDR2 YYREEE (reference sequence). V shed 4 bases, J shed 2 bases, and the junction held 3 bases outside the gene matches. This CDR3 has 14 amino acids. The CDR3 sequence: CASSPGTGAYEQYF. The CDR3 DNA reads TGTGCCAGCAGCCCGGGGACAGGGGCCTACGAGCAGTACTTC.

V usage is TRBV2 and J usage is TRBJ2-7; TRBD2 agrees at 7 bases. This CDR3 region has 16 residues. Trimming at V came to 1 base and at J to 3 bases, leaving 9 bases not matched to a gene. From germline, CDR1 is SNHLY and CDR2 FYNNEI. The CDR3 protein is CASSEVTSGNYYEQYF. In nucleotides, the CDR3 is TGTGCCAGCAGTGAAGTGACCAGCGGGAACTACTACGAGCAGTACTTC.

This clone was picked up a small number of times. The chain has TRBV7-9 and TRBJ1-5; a weak D match, TRBD1 (5 bases). The V gene lost 3 bases and the J gene lost 7 bases, with 10 bases spanning the gap. The CDR3 extends over 13 amino acids. Germline lookup yields CDR1 SEHNR and CDR2 FQNEAQ (reference sequence). The CDR3 region is CASSFGGNQPQHF. CDR3 nucleotides: TGTGCCAGCAGCTTTGGGGGGAACCAGCCCCAGCATTTT.

This clone was detected once. This chain uses TRBV5-5 with TRBJ2-5, with 7 nucleotides matching TRBD2. The CDR3 spans 15 residues. The J segment lost 5 bases and the V segment lost 0 bases, leaving 7 bases of the junction unmatched. CDR1 is SGHKS, CDR2 YYEKEE, per germline (reference sequence). For the CDR3, the DNA is TGTGCCAGCAGCTTGGTGCGGGAGTGGGGGGAGACCCAGTACTTC. Protein product: CASSLVREWGETQYF.

The V call is TRBV27, the J call TRBJ1-2, with D possibly being TRBD1 (5 bases). Trimming cost V 5 bases and J 6 bases, with 16 bases left between them. CDR1 and CDR2 from the germline V gene are MNHEY and SMNVEV (reference sequence). The CDR3 totals 14 residues. CDR3 loop: CASSPIGGGHGYTF. The CDR3 DNA is TGTGCCAGCAGTCCTATTGGGGGAGGACATGGCTACACCTTC.

The chain links TRBV5-1 to TRBJ1-1; D may be TRBD1 (5 bases). From germline, CDR1 is SGHRS and CDR2 YFSETQ. Trimming cost V 0 bases and J 6 bases, with 12 bases left between them. The CDR3 spans 14 residues. CDR3 in DNA: TGCGCCAGCAGCTTGGCCTACGGGGGAGCTGAAGCTTTCTTT. This gives the protein CASSLAYGGAEAFF. Full variable domain (rest looked up from reference TRBV5-1 and TRBJ1-1): KAGVTQTPRYLIKTRGQQVTLSCSPISGHRSVSWYQQTPGQGLQFLFEYFSETQRNKGNFPGRFSGRQFSNSRSEMNVSTLELGDSALYLCASSLAYGGAEAFFGQGTRLTVV.

V usage is TRBV6-5 and J usage is TRBJ2-2, with no clear D. Germline V CDR1 and CDR2: MNHEY, SVGAGI. V shed 7 bases and J shed 3 bases, with 15 bases lying between them. The CDR3 loop spans 15 amino acids. CDR3 sequence (DNA): TGTGCCAGCAAAACCCAGACTCTTGACACCGGGGAGCTGTTTTTT. Protein product: CASKTQTLDTGELFF.

This chain joins TRBV7-2 and TRBJ2-1; 9 bases line up with TRBD2. Germline CDR1 SGHTA, CDR2 FQGNSA. V trimming: 5 bases; J trimming: 4 bases; junction bases outside the gene matches: 3. The CDR3 is made up of 14 amino acids. CDR3 nucleotide sequence: TGTGCCAGCAGCAAGGCGGGGGGGTACAATGAGCAGTTCTTC. The encoded protein is CASSKAGGYNEQFF.

This chain links TRBV12-5 with TRBJ2-7; 7 bases align to TRBD1. With V trimmed by 5 bases and J by 10 bases, 17 bases remained unmatched. The germline gives CDR1 LGHNT, CDR2 FRNRAP. The CDR3 extends over 15 amino acids. CDR3 sequence (DNA): TGTGCTAGTGGTAACCGGGACAGCTATTTTACGAGACAGTACTTC. Protein product: CASGNRDSYFTRQYF.

The CDR3 sequence is CASSVERAKRPGELFF. DNA for the CDR3: TGCGCCAGCAGTGTCGAGCGGGCTAAGCGTCCCGGGGAGCTGTTTTTT. The chain joins TRBV10-2 to TRBJ2-2; D is possibly TRBD2 (6 bases). The germline CDR1 and CDR2 sequences are WSHSY and SAAADI. This CDR3 comprises 16 residues. V lost 4 bases and J 6 bases, leaving 18 bases between the germline ends.

The V and J genes are TRBV7-9 and TRBJ2-5; a possible D gene is TRBD2 (6 bases). CDR3 size: 12 residues. The germline V and J ends were trimmed by 6 bases and 5 bases, with 10 bases remaining between them. CDR1 and CDR2 from the germline V gene are SEHNR and FQNEAQ (reference sequence). CDR3 sequence: CASRGAGETQYF. The CDR3 DNA is TGTGCCAGCAGGGGAGCGGGCGAGACCCAGTACTTC.

This chain links TRBV27 with TRBJ2-1; 7 positions agree with TRBD1. Germline-derived CDR1 and CDR2 are MNHEY and SMNVEV (reference sequence). The CDR3 sequence is 15 residues long. The ends lost 4 bases at V and 3 bases at J; junction bases unmatched: 6. The CDR3 nucleotides are TGTGCCAGCAGTTCATCCGGGACAGTCTACAATGAGCAGTTCTTC. Translating it yields CASSSSGTVYNEQFF.

The chain is built from TRBV7-2 and TRBJ2-1; 15 positions agree with TRBD2. The CDR3 contains 16 residues. V dropped 9 bases and J dropped 7; count of bases not matched to a gene: 10. Germline assignment: CDR1 SGHTA and CDR2 FQGNSA. The CDR3 bases are TGTGCCAGTAGAAACCCGGGACTAGCGGGAGGAAATGAGCAGTTCTTC. This codes for CASRNPGLAGGNEQFF.

The rearrangement links TRBV4-1 to TRBJ2-2; 11 bases align to TRBD1. The germline gives CDR1 MGHRA, CDR2 YSYEKL. The CDR3 covers 16 residues. With 3 bases clipped from V and 3 bases from J, the junction kept 3 bases outside the gene matches. The DNA for the CDR3 is TGCGCCAGCAGCCAGTGGGGACAGGGGGACACCGGGGAGCTGTTTTTT. This sequence encodes CASSQWGQGDTGELFF.

Concerning this clone itself: Other DNA sequences in the sample encode the same CDR3. The V gene is TRBV27, the J gene TRBJ2-7; D remains unclear. The germline V gene encodes CDR1 MNHEY and CDR2 SMNVEV (reference sequence). The V and J ends lost 5 bases and 0 bases respectively, with 8 bases between them. The CDR3 covers 13 residues. CDR3 coding DNA: TGTGCCAGCAGTCCTAGGATCTCCTACGAGCAGTACTTC. This codes for CASSPRISYEQYF.

V gene TRBV5-6 combines with J gene TRBJ2-5; D is unclear. Germline V lookup: CDR1 SGHDT, CDR2 YYEEEE. V was shortened by 2 bases and J by 5 bases, with 4 bases between the two germline ends. The CDR3 spans 11 residues. The CDR3 DNA is TGTGCCAGCAGCTTATCTGAGACCCAGTACTTC. Translated, it gives CASSLSETQYF.